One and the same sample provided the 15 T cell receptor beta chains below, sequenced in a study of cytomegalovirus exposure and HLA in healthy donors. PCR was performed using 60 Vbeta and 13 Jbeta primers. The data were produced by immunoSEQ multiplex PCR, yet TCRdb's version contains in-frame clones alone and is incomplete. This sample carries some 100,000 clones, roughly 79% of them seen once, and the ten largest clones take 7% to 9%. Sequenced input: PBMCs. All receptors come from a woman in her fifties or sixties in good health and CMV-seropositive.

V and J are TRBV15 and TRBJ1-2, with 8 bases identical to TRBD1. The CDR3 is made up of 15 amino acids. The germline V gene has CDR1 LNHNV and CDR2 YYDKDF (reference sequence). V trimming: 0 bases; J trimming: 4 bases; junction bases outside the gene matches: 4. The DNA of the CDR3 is TGTGCCACCAGCAGAGACGCGGGGACAGGCTATGGCTACACCTTC. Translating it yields CATSRDAGTGYGYTF.

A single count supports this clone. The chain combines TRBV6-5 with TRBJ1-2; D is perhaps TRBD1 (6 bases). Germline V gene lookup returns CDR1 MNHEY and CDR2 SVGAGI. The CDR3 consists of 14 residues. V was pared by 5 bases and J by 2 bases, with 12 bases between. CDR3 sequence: CASSELQGNYGYTF. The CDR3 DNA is TGTGCCAGCAGTGAACTACAGGGAAACTATGGCTACACCTTC.

CDR3 coding DNA: TGTGCCAGCAGCTCCCGTCGGGGTCCAGATACGCAGTATTTT. It codes for CASSSRRGPDTQYF. The chain uses TRBV5-6 and TRBJ2-3; D is possibly TRBD2 (5 bases). From germline, CDR1 is SGHDT and CDR2 YYEEEE. This CDR3 spans 14 amino acids. V lost 3 bases to trimming and J lost 4 bases, with 12 bases between them. The variable domain in full, completed from reference TRBV5-6 and TRBJ2-3, reads DAGVTQSPTHLIKTRGQQVTLRCSPKSGHDTVSWYQQALGQGPQFIFQYYEEEERQRGNFPDRFSGHQFPNYSSELNVNALLLGDSALYLCASSSRRGPDTQYFGPGTRLTVL.

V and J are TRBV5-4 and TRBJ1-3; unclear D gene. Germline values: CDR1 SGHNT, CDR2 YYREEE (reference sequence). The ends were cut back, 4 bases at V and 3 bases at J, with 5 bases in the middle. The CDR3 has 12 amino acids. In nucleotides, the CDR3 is TGTGCCAGCAGCATAGATGGAAACACCATATATTTT. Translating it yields CASSIDGNTIYF.

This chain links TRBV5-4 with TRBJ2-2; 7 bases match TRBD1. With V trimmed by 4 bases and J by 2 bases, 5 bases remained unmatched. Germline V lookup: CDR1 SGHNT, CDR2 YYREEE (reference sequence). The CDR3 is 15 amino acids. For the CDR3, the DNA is TGTGCCAGCAGCGCTGGGACAGTAAACACCGGGGAGCTGTTTTTT. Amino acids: CASSAGTVNTGELFF.

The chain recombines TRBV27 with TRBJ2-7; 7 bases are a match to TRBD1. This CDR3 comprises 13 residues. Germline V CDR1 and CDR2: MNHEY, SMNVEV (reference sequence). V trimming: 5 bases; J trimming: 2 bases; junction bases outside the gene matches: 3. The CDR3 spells CASSIGTAYEQYF. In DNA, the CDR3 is TGTGCCAGCAGTATAGGGACAGCCTACGAGCAGTACTTC.

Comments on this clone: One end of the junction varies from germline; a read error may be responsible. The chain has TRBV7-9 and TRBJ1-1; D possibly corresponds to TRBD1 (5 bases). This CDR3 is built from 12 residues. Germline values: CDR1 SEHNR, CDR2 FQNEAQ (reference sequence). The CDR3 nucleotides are TGTTCCAGCAGCAAAGGGGCCGGTGAAGCTTTCTTT. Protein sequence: CSSSKGAGEAFF.

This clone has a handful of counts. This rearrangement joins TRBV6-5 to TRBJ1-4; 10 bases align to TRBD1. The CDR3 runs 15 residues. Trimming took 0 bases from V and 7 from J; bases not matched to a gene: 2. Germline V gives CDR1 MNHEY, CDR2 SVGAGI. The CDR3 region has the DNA TGTGCCAGCAGTTACTCCGGGACAGGGGCTGAAAAACTGTTTTTT. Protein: CASSYSGTGAEKLFF.

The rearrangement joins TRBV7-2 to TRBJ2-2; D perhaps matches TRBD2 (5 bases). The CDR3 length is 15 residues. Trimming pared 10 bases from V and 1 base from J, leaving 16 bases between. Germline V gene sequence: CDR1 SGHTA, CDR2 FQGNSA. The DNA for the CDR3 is TGTGCCAACCCTAGGGAGAGCCTGAACACCGGGGAGCTGTTTTTT. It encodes CANPRESLNTGELFF.

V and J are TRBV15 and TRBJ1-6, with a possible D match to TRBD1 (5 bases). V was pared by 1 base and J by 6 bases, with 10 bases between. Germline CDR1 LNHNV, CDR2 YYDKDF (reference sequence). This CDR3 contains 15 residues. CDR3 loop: CATSRGQTINSPLHF. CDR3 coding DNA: TGTGCCACCAGCAGAGGACAGACGATTAATTCACCCCTCCACTTT.

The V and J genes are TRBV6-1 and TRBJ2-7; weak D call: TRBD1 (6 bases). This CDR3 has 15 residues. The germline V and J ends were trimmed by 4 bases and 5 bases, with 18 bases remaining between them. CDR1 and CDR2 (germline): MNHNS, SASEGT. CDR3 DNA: TGTGCCAGCAGTGCGTCCGGGACACCCGAGAACGAGCAGTACTTC. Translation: CASSASGTPENEQYF.

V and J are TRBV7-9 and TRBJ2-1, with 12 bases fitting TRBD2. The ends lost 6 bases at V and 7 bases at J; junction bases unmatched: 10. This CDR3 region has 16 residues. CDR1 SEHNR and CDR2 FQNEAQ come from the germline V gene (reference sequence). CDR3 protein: CASRITASGGDNEQFF. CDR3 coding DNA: TGTGCCAGCAGAATCACCGCTAGCGGGGGGGATAATGAGCAGTTCTTC.

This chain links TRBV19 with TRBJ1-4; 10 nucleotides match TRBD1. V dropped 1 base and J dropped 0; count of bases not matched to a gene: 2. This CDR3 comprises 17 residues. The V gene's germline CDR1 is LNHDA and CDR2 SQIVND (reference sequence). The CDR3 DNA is TGTGCCAGTAGTATAGGAGGACAGGGGGCAACTAATGAAAAACTGTTTTTT. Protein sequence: CASSIGGQGATNEKLFF.

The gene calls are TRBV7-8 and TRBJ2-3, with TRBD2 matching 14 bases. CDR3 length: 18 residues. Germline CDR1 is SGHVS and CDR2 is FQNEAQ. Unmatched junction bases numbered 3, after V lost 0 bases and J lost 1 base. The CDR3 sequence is CASSLALTSGRGTDTQYF. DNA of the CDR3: TGTGCCAGCAGCTTAGCCCTGACTAGCGGGAGGGGCACAGATACGCAGTATTTT.

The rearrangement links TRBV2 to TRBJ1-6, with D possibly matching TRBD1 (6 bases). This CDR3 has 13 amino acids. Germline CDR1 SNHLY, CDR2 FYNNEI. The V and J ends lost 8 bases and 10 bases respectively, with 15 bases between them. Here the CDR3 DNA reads TGTGCCAGCTCAGGGGAGGGGGAATCACCCCTCCACTTT. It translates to CASSGEGESPLHF.